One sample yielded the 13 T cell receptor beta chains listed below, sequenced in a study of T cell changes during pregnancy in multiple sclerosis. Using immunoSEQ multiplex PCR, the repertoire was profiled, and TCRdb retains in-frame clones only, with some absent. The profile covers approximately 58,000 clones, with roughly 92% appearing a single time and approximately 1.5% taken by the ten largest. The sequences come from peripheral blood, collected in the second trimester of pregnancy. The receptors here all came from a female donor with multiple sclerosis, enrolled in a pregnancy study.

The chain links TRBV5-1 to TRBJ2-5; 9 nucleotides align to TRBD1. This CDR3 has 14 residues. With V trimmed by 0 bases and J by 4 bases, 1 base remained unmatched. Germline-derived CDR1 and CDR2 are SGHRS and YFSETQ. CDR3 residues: CASSLGQGGETQYF. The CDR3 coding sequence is TGCGCCAGCAGCTTGGGACAGGGGGGAGAGACCCAGTACTTC.

CDR3: CASSLGSGKGTQYF. DNA for the CDR3: TGTGCCAGCAGCTTAGGTAGCGGGAAGGGGACCCAGTACTTC. This sequence joins TRBV11-2 and TRBJ2-5; 8 nucleotides line up with TRBD2. Germline CDR1 and CDR2: SGHAT and FQNNGV. Trimming at V came to 1 base and at J to 7 bases, leaving 5 bases not matched to a gene. The CDR3 has 14 amino acids.

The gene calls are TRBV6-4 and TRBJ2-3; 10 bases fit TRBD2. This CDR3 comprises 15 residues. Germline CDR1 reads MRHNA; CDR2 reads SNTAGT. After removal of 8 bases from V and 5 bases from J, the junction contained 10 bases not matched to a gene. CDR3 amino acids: CASARTSGPGDTQYF. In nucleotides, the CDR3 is TGTGCCAGCGCCCGGACTAGCGGTCCCGGAGATACGCAGTATTTT.

The CDR3 DNA reads as TGCGCCAGCAGCCGCGGGACTAGCGGGAGGGGAGGCACAGATACGCAGTATTTT. It translates to CASSRGTSGRGGTDTQYF. This chain connects TRBV5-1 to TRBJ2-3; 16 bases map to TRBD2. There are 18 residues in the CDR3. CDR1 is SGHRS and CDR2 is YFSETQ in the germline V gene. The J segment lost 1 base and the V segment lost 4 bases, leaving 6 bases of the junction unmatched.

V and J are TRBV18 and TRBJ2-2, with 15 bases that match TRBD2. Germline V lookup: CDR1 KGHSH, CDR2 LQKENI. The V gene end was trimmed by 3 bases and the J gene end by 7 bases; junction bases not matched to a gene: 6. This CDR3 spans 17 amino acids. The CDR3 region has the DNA TGTGCCAGCTCACCCGGACTAGCGGGAGGGCCGAACGGGGAGCTGTTTTTT. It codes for CASSPGLAGGPNGELFF.

CDR3 in amino acids: CASSFPRASPDDEQYF. The DNA of the CDR3 is TGTGCCAGCAGCTTCCCTCGGGCTAGCCCTGACGACGAGCAGTACTTC. The V call is TRBV7-9, the J call TRBJ2-7; the D gene is possibly TRBD2 (5 bases). CDR1 and CDR2 from the germline V gene are SEHNR and FQNEAQ (reference sequence). The V end lost 3 bases, the J end lost 5 bases, and 20 bases lay between the germline ends. This CDR3 contains 16 residues. Together with reference TRBV7-9 and TRBJ2-7, the CDR3 gives the full variable domain: DTGVSQNPRHKITKRGQNVTFRCDPISEHNRLYWYRQTLGQGPEFLTYFQNEAQLEKSRLLSDRFSAERPKGSFSTLEIQRTEQGDSAMYLCASSFPRASPDDEQYFGPGTRLTVT.

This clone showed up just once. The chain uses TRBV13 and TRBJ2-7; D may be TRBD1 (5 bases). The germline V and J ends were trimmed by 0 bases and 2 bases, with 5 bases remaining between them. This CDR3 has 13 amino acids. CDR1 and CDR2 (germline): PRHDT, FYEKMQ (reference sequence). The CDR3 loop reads CASSLGTAYEQYF. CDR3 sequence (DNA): TGTGCCAGCAGCTTAGGGACAGCCTACGAGCAGTACTTC.

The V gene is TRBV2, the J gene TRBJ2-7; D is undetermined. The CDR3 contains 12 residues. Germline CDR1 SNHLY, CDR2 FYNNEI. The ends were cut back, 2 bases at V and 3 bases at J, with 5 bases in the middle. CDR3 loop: CASSESHYEQYF. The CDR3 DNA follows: TGTGCCAGCAGTGAATCCCACTACGAGCAGTACTTC.

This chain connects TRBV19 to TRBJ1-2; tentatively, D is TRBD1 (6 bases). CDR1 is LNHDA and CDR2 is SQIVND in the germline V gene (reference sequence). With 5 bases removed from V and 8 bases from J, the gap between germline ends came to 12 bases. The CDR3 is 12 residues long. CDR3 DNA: TGTGCCAGTAGTGATCAGGGGAAAGGCTACACCTTC. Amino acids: CASSDQGKGYTF.

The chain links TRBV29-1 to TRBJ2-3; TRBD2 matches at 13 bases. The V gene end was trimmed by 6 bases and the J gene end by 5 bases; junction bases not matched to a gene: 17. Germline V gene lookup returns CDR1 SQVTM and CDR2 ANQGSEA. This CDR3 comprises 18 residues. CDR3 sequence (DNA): TGCAGCGTCAACCCGGGACTAGCGGGAAAAAAACCAGGAGATACGCAGTATTTT. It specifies CSVNPGLAGKKPGDTQYF.

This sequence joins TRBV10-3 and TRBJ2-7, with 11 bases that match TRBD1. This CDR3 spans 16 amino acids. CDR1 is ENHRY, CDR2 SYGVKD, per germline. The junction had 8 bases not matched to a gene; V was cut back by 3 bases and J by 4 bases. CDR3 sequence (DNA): TGTGCCATCAGTGATCCTATGGACAGGGGGCGATACGAGCAGTACTTC. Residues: CAISDPMDRGRYEQYF.

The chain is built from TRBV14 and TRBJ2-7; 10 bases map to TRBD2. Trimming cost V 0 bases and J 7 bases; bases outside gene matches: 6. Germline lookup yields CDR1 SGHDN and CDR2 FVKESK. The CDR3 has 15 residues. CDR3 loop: CASSQDRAGGREQYF. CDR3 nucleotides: TGTGCCAGCAGCCAAGATCGAGCGGGAGGGCGGGAGCAGTACTTC.

CDR3 nucleotide sequence: TGTGCCAGCAGTGAGGATACTAGCGGGAGTTCTCACAAAAACATTCAGTACTTC. It yields the protein CASSEDTSGSSHKNIQYF. The V call is TRBV6-1, the J call TRBJ2-4; 11 bases line up with TRBD2. CDR3 length: 18 amino acids. Germline loops: CDR1 MNHNS, CDR2 SASEGT. Unmatched junction bases numbered 10, after V lost 3 bases and J lost 3 bases.